This paragraph covers one T cell receptor (beta chain) sequence. The antigen is not known. The sample is drawn from a study of T cell responses to AZD1222 COVID-19 vaccine. Only in-frame clones appear in the TCRdb table, and some are missing; sequencing was by immunoSEQ multiplex PCR. The sample comprises about 160,000 clones, 90% of which are singletons, and about 1.6% rests with the top ten. Study results and limitations: It should be noted that donors were predominantly white British and more often female, and clonal diversity was possibly underestimated. All repertoire sampling was performed exclusively after the peak T cell response. Per reports, nearly half of all spike-specific TCRs target regions that are unmutated in variants. The CD4 TCRs associated with vaccination extended across spike and predominated at 160-218 and 743-854.

Germline loops: CDR1 SGDLS, CDR2 YYNGEE. This CDR3 comprises 16 residues. V lost 0 bases, J lost 6 bases, and 9 bases stayed unmatched. Sequenced here: peripheral blood, sampled on day 0 of AZD1222 vaccination. This chain joins TRBV9 and TRBJ2-3; 8 positions agree with TRBD1. The receptor comes from an adult in good health. DNA of the CDR3: TGTGCCAGCAGCGTAGTAATGGCAGGGGGCTTGGATACGCAGTATTTT. It encodes CASSVVMAGGLDTQYF.